Detailed here is one TCR beta chain. Its cognate antigen is unknown. V lost 6 bases and J lost 0; bases outside the gene matches: 15. This CDR3 contains 19 residues. Germline CDR1 and CDR2: LNHNV and YYDKDF (reference sequence). Only in-frame clones appear in the TCRdb table, and some are missing; sequencing was by immunoSEQ multiplex PCR. The sample lists roughly 180,000 clones; around 92% were seen once. The data belong to a study of T cell responses to AZD1222 COVID-19 vaccine. Study-level results: Donors, mostly white British, included more females; clonal diversity was possibly underestimated.

Second doses were pooled across both intervals (about 4 or about 12 weeks). Material: peripheral blood, obtained 28 days after the second AZD1222 dose. V is TRBV15 and J is TRBJ1-3, with 9 positions matching TRBD1. The source of this sequence is an adult who received the AZD1222 COVID-19 vaccine. In nucleotides, the CDR3 is TGTGCCACCAGTCCCGGGACAGGGTGGATTCCCGCCTCTGGAAACACCATATATTTT. It specifies CATSPGTGWIPASGNTIYF.